This T cell receptor (beta chain) was documented in a study of shared clonotypes between healthy human individuals. V gave up 0 bases and J gave up 8 bases; unmatched junction bases: 7. The germline gives CDR1 LGHNA, CDR2 YSLEER. The CDR3 has 16 residues. The data were produced by immunoSEQ multiplex PCR, yet TCRdb's version contains in-frame clones alone and is incomplete. There are around 2,000,000 clones in the sample; 85% to 95% occur only once, and around 0.13% lies in the top ten. Sequenced input: naive CD4+ T cells sorted from blood. Subset described: CD45RA+ positively selected. This TCR came from a man aged 18 to 30 in good health. The rearrangement joins TRBV4-3 to TRBJ1-4, with TRBD1 matching 9 bases. CDR3 in DNA: TGCGCCAGCAGCCAAGAAAAGGGACAGGGACGCGAAAAACTGTTTTTT. It codes for CASSQEKGQGREKLFF.